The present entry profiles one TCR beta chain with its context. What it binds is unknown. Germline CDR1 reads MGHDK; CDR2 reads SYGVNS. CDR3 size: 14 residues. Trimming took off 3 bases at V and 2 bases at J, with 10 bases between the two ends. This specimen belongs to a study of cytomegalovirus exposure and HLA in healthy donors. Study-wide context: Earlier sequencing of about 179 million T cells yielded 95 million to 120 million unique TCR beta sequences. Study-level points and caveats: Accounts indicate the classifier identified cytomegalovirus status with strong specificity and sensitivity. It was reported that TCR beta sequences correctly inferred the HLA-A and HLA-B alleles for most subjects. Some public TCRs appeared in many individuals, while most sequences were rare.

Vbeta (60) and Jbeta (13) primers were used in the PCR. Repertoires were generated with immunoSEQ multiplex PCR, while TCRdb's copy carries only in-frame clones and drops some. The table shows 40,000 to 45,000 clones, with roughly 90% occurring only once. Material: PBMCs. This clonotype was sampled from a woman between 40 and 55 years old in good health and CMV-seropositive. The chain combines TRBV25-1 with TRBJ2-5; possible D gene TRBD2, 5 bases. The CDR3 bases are TGTGCCAGCAGTGACCACGGGGAACAAGAGACCCAGTACTTC. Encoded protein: CASSDHGEQETQYF. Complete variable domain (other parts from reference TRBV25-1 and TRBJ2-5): EADIYQTPRYLVIGTGKKITLECSQTMGHDKMYWYQQDPGMELHLIHYSYGVNSTEKGDLSSESTVSRIRTEHFPLTLESARPSHTSQYLCASSDHGEQETQYFGPGTRLLVL.